This is a list of T cell receptor beta chains from one sample in a study of chemoradiotherapy in HPV16-positive cancers. Measured with immunoSEQ multiplex PCR; TCRdb has only the in-frame clones, and not every one. The sample comprises fewer than 25,000 clones, 73% of which are singletons, and roughly 2.6% rests with the top ten. The sample was taken from a patient who underwent chemoradiotherapy. The receptors were sampled from a human donor with HPV-associated anogenital cancer. CDR3s include the opening cysteine and the closing phenylalanine or tryptophan. Each record gives: J gene, D gene, V gene, clone size, CDR3 protein, CDR3 DNA. A D gene is named only where the DNA matches it firmly. Expanded clones get a size class; other rows say once, few or many, or leave the size out.

TRBJ2-1 | . | TRBV5-1 | . | CASSLAGRNEYNEQFF | TGCGCCAGCAGCTTGGCCGGAAGGAACGAATACAATGAGCAGTTCTTC
TRBJ2-2 | . | TRBV6-6 | large | CASTSRGNTGELFF | TGTGCCAGCACCTCCCGGGGGAACACCGGGGAGCTGTTTTTT
TRBJ1-1 | . | TRBV19 | . | CASSRADSLNTEAFF | TGTGCCAGTAGTAGGGCGGACAGCCTGAACACTGAAGCTTTCTTT
TRBJ2-7 | TRBD1 | TRBV19 | . | CASSIGRTGEQYF | TGTGCCAGTAGTATAGGCCGGACAGGCGAGCAGTACTTC
TRBJ1-1 | . | TRBV2 | . | CAIGRENTEAFF | TGTGCCATAGGCAGGGAGAACACTGAAGCTTTCTTT
TRBJ1-1 | . | TRBV7-2 | . | CASSLGSTVLEAFF | TGTGCCAGCAGCTTAGGATCGACAGTCCTTGAAGCTTTCTTT
TRBJ1-5 | . | TRBV5-1 | medium-sized | CASSLGQTGQPQHF | TGCGCCAGCAGCTTGGGGCAAACGGGTCAGCCCCAGCATTTT
TRBJ1-2 | TRBD1 | TRBV7-9 | . | CASSREIDRVDGYTF | TGTGCCAGCAGCCGAGAGATTGACAGGGTGGATGGCTACACCTTC
TRBJ2-7 | . | TRBV28 | few | CASRREYEQYF | TGTGCCAGCAGGAGAGAGTACGAGCAGTACTTC
TRBJ2-1 | TRBD1 | TRBV5-1 | . | CASSIGTGGPLEQFF | TGCGCCAGCAGCATAGGGACAGGGGGTCCCCTCGAGCAGTTCTTC
TRBJ2-3 | TRBD2 | TRBV7-2 | . | CASSLEASGGTSTDTQYF | TGTGCCAGCAGCTTAGAGGCTAGCGGGGGTACTAGCACAGATACGCAGTATTTT
TRBJ2-6 | . | TRBV6-1 | . | CASSEKGFASGANVLTF | TGTGCCAGCAGTGAAAAGGGATTTGCATCCGGGGCCAACGTCCTGACTTTC
TRBJ1-2 | TRBD1 | TRBV29-1 | . | CSVVTQGVGYTF | TGCAGCGTTGTCACACAGGGGGTCGGCTACACCTTC
TRBJ2-7 | . | TRBV11-2 | . | CASSPFKGQQYF | TGTGCCAGCAGCCCCTTTAAGGGACAGCAGTACTTC
TRBJ2-1 | TRBD1 | TRBV25-1 | . | CASSLSGGNTYNEQFF | TGTGCCAGCAGTCTCTCAGGGGGCAACACCTACAATGAGCAGTTCTTC
TRBJ1-5 | . | TRBV7-6 | . | CASSSPQGITQPQHF | TGTGCCAGCAGCTCCCCGCAGGGTATTACTCAGCCCCAGCATTTT
TRBJ1-5 | TRBD1 | TRBV9 | few | CASSVVGTGGISNQPQHF | TGTGCCAGCAGCGTAGTAGGGACAGGGGGAATTAGCAATCAGCCCCAGCATTTT
TRBJ1-5 | . | TRBV6-1 | . | CASSAARDQPQHF | TGTGCCAGCAGTGCGGCTCGAGACCAGCCCCAGCATTTT
TRBJ2-1 | TRBD2 | TRBV19 | . | CASSIVALGAGIDEQFF | TGTGCCAGTAGTATAGTAGCCTTGGGAGCGGGGATCGATGAGCAGTTCTTC
TRBJ1-1 | TRBD1 | TRBV19 | . | CASSPRPGTVSAILNTEAFF | TGTGCCAGTAGTCCACGTCCCGGGACAGTATCCGCAATACTGAACACTGAAGCTTTCTTT
TRBJ1-1 | . | TRBV7-9 | . | CASSLDSGSTEAFF | TGTGCCAGCAGCTTAGATTCGGGCTCTACTGAAGCTTTCTTT
TRBJ2-3 | . | TRBV2 | . | CASSEASGPQAPDTQYF | TGTGCCAGCAGTGAAGCCTCGGGGCCCCAGGCTCCAGATACGCAGTATTTT
TRBJ2-7 | . | TRBV27 | . | CAKDPSYEQYF | TGTGCCAAAGACCCCTCCTACGAGCAGTACTTC
TRBJ1-1 | TRBD1 | TRBV19 | . | CASRPGTGGAGTEAFF | TGTGCCAGTAGACCCGGGACAGGGGGCGCGGGAACTGAAGCTTTCTTT
TRBJ2-7 | . | TRBV2 | large | CASSSPQAPLGEQYF | TGTGCCAGCAGTAGTCCACAGGCGCCATTGGGGGAGCAGTACTTC
TRBJ2-3 | TRBD2 | TRBV18 | . | CASSPRPGLAGGSTDTQYF | TGTGCCAGCTCACCACGTCCCGGACTAGCGGGAGGCAGCACAGATACGCAGTATTTT
TRBJ2-5 | . | TRBV7-8 | once | CASRIVAQETQYF | TGTGCCAGCAGGATAGTCGCCCAAGAGACCCAGTACTTC
TRBJ2-7 | . | TRBV6-1 | few | CASSEARSSSYEQYF | TGTGCCAGCAGTGAAGCACGCAGTAGCTCCTACGAGCAGTACTTC
TRBJ2-5 | TRBD2 | TRBV9 | once | CASSVGGGGAVETQYF | TGTGCCAGCAGCGTAGGGGGCGGGGGGGCCGTAGAGACCCAGTACTTC
TRBJ2-1 | TRBD2 | TRBV5-1 | . | CASRPQAGGYNEQFF | TGCGCCAGCAGACCCCAGGCGGGAGGGTACAATGAGCAGTTCTTC
TRBJ1-2 | . | TRBV5-1 | . | CASSLGTANYGYTF | TGCGCCAGCAGCTTGGGGACGGCAAACTATGGCTACACCTTC
TRBJ1-2 | TRBD1 | TRBV14 | . | CASSPTNDRGRFYGYTF | TGTGCCAGCAGCCCCACAAATGACAGGGGGCGTTTCTATGGCTACACCTTC
TRBJ1-1 | TRBD1 | TRBV28 | . | CASSFGTGGLNTEAFF | TGTGCCAGCAGTTTCGGGACAGGAGGACTAAACACTGAAGCTTTCTTT